This T cell receptor beta chain was identified during a study of CD8 T cells in ankylosing spondylitis. The study, taken as a whole, reports: A TCR beta motif of several highly homologous variants seemed to mark ankylosing spondylitis blood. In synovial fluid and blood from reactive arthritis, some motif variants were previously reported. Disease-linked clones had a CD8+ phenotype and relatively low frequency in peripheral blood. Within matched ankylosing spondylitis synovial fluid, disease-linked clones were reportedly significantly enriched.

For this clonotype: What it recognizes is unknown.

Quantitative 5'-RACE with molecular barcodes generated TCR beta libraries. TCRdb reanalysed the 5' RACE reads using MiXCR and keeps one entry per CDR3 protein. The sample contains under 850,000 distinct CDR3 sequences, around a fifth of which appear only once. The CDR3 consists of 15 residues. V was cut by 0 bases and J by 7 bases, with 13 bases left in between. The germline gives CDR1 LGHNA, CDR2 YSLEER. This chain connects TRBV4-3 to TRBJ1-5, with D possibly being TRBD1 (6 bases). Sequenced material: blood, either unsorted or a sorted T cell fraction (not recorded which). The TCR comes from a male donor with ankylosing spondylitis. CDR3 sequence reads: CASSQEGQTGQPQHF. In nucleotides, the CDR3 is TGCGCCAGCAGCCAAGAAGGACAGACGGGACAGCCCCAGCATTTT.